This T cell receptor beta chain was documented in a study of blood T cells in healthy people across ages. CDR3 length: 14 residues. The germline V gene has CDR1 LGHDT and CDR2 YNNKEL (reference sequence). V was pared by 4 bases and J by 5 bases, with 15 bases between. The authors ran a second PCR of about 7 to 12 cycles using a sample-barcoded 5' primer and a J-beta primer mix. MiXCR, applied by TCRdb to the 5' RACE reads, yields one record per CDR3 protein. The sample yields approximately 800,000 distinct CDR3 sequences, 25% to 30% seen once. The sample was also linked to a second study, of T cells of mothers and their children.

Sequenced input: blood. The chain combines TRBV3-1 with TRBJ2-7; the D gene could be TRBD1 or TRBD2 (5 bases each). This sequence was found in a boy between 10 and 17 years old in good health. The CDR3 DNA sequence: TGTGCCAGCAGCCGTGGGGACCGTTACCACGAGCAGTACTTC. It is translated as CASSRGDRYHEQYF.